These 26 T cell receptor beta chains came from one sample sequenced in a study of T cells in Graves' hyperthyroidism and ophthalmopathy. Amplified TCR beta CDR3 regions came from RNA transcripts. Using the HTBI primer set, a first-round RT-PCR was run on the TCR CDR3. TCRdb called the multiplex PCR reads again in MiXCR, with one record for every CDR3 protein. The sample includes about 350,000 distinct CDR3 sequences, roughly 18% of them seen just once. The specimen sequenced was blood. Receptors originate from a woman aged 40 to 55 with Graves' ophthalmopathy.

The rearrangement uses TRBV12-3 or TRBV12-4 and TRBJ1-1, with D tentatively TRBD1 (5 bases). This CDR3 contains 12 residues. Between the trimmed V and J ends, which lost 8 bases and 5 bases, there was a span of 12 bases. In nucleotides, the CDR3 is TGTGCCAGCGGCAGGGAGAGAACTGAAGCTTTCTTT. As protein: CASGRERTEAFF.

V and J are TRBV2 and TRBJ2-7; 10 bases map to TRBD1. V dropped 7 bases and J dropped 5; count of bases not matched to a gene: 11. The CDR3 length is 15 residues. Germline values: CDR1 SNHLY, CDR2 FYNNEI. CDR3 sequence reads: CASNKPGQGYDEQYF. In nucleotides, the CDR3 is TGTGCCAGCAACAAACCGGGACAGGGGTACGACGAGCAGTACTTC.

This clonotype was recorded a few times. This chain joins TRBV14 and TRBJ2-5; 7 nucleotides agree with TRBD1. The CDR3 has 16 residues. Germline CDR1 and CDR2: SGHDN and FVKESK. The V gene end was trimmed by 4 bases and the J gene end by 2 bases; junction bases not matched to a gene: 10. The CDR3 DNA follows: TGTGCCAGCAGCCGTACTGAGGGGGCGCTTCAAGAGACCCAGTACTTC. Translated, it gives CASSRTEGALQETQYF.

There are many counts of this clonotype. This chain uses TRBV4-1 with TRBJ2-7; TRBD2 aligns across 12 bases. Trimming cost V 5 bases and J 4 bases; bases outside gene matches: 9. This CDR3 has 16 amino acids. Germline CDR1 and CDR2: MGHRA and YSYEKL. DNA of the CDR3: TGCGCCAGCAGCGCTGGACTAGCGGGACTCGGTTACGAGCAGTACTTC. Its protein is CASSAGLAGLGYEQYF.

As for this clonotype: A much larger clone differs from this one at a single base, so this may be a read error. The gene calls are TRBV29-1 and TRBJ1-2; TRBD1 might be the D (6 bases). Looked up from germline, CDR1 is SQVTM and CDR2 is ANQGSEA. The CDR3 covers 12 residues. The CDR3 sequence: CSGGQRAYGYAF. The DNA for the CDR3 is TGCAGCGGCGGACAGAGAGCTTATGGCTACGCCTTC.

In its sample, this clonotype was seen many times. The chain has TRBV24-1 and TRBJ2-2; D might be TRBD2 (5 bases). This CDR3 is 15 amino acids long. Trimming took off 3 bases at V and 4 bases at J, with 11 bases between the two ends. Germline V gene data show CDR1 as KGHDR and CDR2 as SFDVKD. CDR3 coding DNA: TGTGCCACCAGTGATCAGCGTAGCGCCACCGGGGAGCTGTTTTTT. Translation: CATSDQRSATGELFF.

The count of this clonotype is one. The chain recombines TRBV28 with TRBJ2-2; D perhaps matches TRBD1 (6 bases). The V end was cut by 6 bases, the J end by 6 bases, with 14 bases between. Germline loops: CDR1 MDHEN, CDR2 SYDVKM. This CDR3 region has 14 residues. The CDR3 reads CASSLRDTPGELFF. The CDR3 coding sequence is TGTGCCAGCAGCCTCCGGGACACCCCCGGGGAGCTGTTTTTT.

This clonotype showed up many times. J is TRBJ1-5 and V is TRBV6-1, with a weak D call TRBD1 (6 bases). The CDR3 totals 14 residues. Trimming took off 8 bases at V and 5 bases at J, with 16 bases between the two ends. Looked up from germline, CDR1 is MNHNS and CDR2 is SASEGT. The CDR3, as DNA: TGTGCCAGCCAGGTTCGGGGGGCCCATCAGCCCCAGCATTTT. It codes for CASQVRGAHQPQHF.

At least ten counts were recorded for this clonotype. The V gene is TRBV7-2, the J gene TRBJ1-1; D perhaps matches TRBD1 (5 bases). The CDR3 has 14 residues. Germline CDR1 and CDR2: SGHTA and FQGNSA. V was pared by 6 bases and J by 1 base, with 12 bases between. Here the CDR3 reads CASRMSGGNTEAFF. In DNA, the CDR3 is TGTGCCAGCAGAATGTCGGGGGGGAACACTGAAGCTTTCTTT.

This clonotype was detected many times. The chain joins TRBV6-6 to TRBJ2-7; D perhaps matches TRBD1 (6 bases). Germline lookup yields CDR1 MNHNY and CDR2 SVGAGI (reference sequence). The V end lost 7 bases, the J end lost 5 bases, and 30 bases lay between the germline ends. The CDR3 totals 18 residues. The CDR3 loop reads CASKNGWWPQGLRDEQYF. In DNA form, the CDR3 reads TGTGCCAGCAAAAACGGTTGGTGGCCGCAGGGGCTGAGGGACGAGCAGTACTTC.

The chain couples TRBV7-2 to TRBJ1-1, with D uncertain. V lost 6 bases and J lost 11, with 13 bases in between. From germline, CDR1 is SGHTA and CDR2 FQGNSA. The CDR3 sequence is 11 residues long. CDR3 protein: CASSAYTDAFF. In DNA form, the CDR3 reads TGTGCCAGCAGTGCTTATACCGACGCTTTCTTT.

About this clonotype: At one of its ends the junction is not consistent with the germline gene, which may arise from a read error. The chain joins TRBV9 to TRBJ2-2; D might be TRBD2 (5 bases). The CDR3 runs to 15 residues. Per the germline V gene, CDR1 is SGDLS and CDR2 is YYNGEE. Here the CDR3 reads CASSVGAYSTGELYF. In DNA form, the CDR3 reads TGTGCCAGCAGCGTAGGAGCGTACAGCACCGGGGAGCTGTATTTT.

This clonotype was recorded at least ten times. This sequence joins TRBV4-3 and TRBJ2-7, with D tentatively TRBD2 (5 bases). V was cut by 4 bases and J by 7 bases, with 14 bases left in between. Germline V gene sequence: CDR1 LGHNA, CDR2 YSLEER. This CDR3 is 13 amino acids long. CDR3 sequence (DNA): TGCGCCAGCAGCCTCGACGGGGTTAGGGAGCAGTACTTC. Amino acids: CASSLDGVREQYF.

The rearrangement joins TRBV29-1 to TRBJ1-1; tentatively, D is TRBD1 (5 bases). V was cut by 7 bases and J by 11 bases, with 14 bases left in between. The V gene's germline CDR1 is SQVTM and CDR2 ANQGSEA. This CDR3 is 10 amino acids long. CDR3 in amino acids: CSGGDGVAFF. CDR3 DNA sequence: TGCAGCGGGGGCGATGGTGTTGCTTTCTTT.

This clonotype was counted only a few times. The chain uses TRBV19 and TRBJ2-7; the match to TRBD1 covers 8 bases. The CDR3 has 13 amino acids. The V gene end was trimmed by 8 bases and the J gene end by 3 bases; junction bases not matched to a gene: 6. Germline values: CDR1 LNHDA, CDR2 SQIVND (reference sequence). The CDR3 DNA follows: TGTGCCAGTTCGACAGGGGCGATCTACGAGCAGTACTTC. Encoded protein: CASSTGAIYEQYF.

This clonotype appeared many times. V is TRBV6-1 and J is TRBJ1-5, with D perhaps matching TRBD1 (6 bases). Germline CDR1 is MNHNS and CDR2 is SASEGT. The CDR3 totals 15 residues. V lost 6 bases and J lost 7, with 19 bases in between. The CDR3 nucleotides are TGTGCCAGCAGAGTCCAACAGGGAATAAACCAGCCCCAGCATTTT. It specifies CASRVQQGINQPQHF.

This clonotype occurred many times. The chain has TRBV2 and TRBJ2-7; 9 bases match TRBD1. The CDR3 totals 15 residues. J was trimmed by 6 bases and V by 7 bases; bases with no gene match: 13. Germline V gene sequence: CDR1 SNHLY, CDR2 FYNNEI. In DNA form, the CDR3 reads TGTGCCAGCACCTACGGACAGGGGATTTTTGTCGAGCAGTACTTC. Protein sequence: CASTYGQGIFVEQYF.

This clonotype was detected a few times. The V call is TRBV7-2, the J call TRBJ2-5; 13 bases fit TRBD2. Trimming cost V 5 bases and J 2 bases; bases outside gene matches: 5. The CDR3 has 16 residues. Germline CDR1 SGHTA, CDR2 FQGNSA. The CDR3 protein is CASSPGLAGVQETQYF. CDR3 nucleotides: TGTGCCAGCAGCCCTGGACTAGCGGGGGTGCAAGAGACCCAGTACTTC.

This clonotype was recorded many times. The chain combines TRBV20-1 with TRBJ2-4; no definite D call. This CDR3 region has 14 residues. Germline V CDR1 and CDR2: DFQATT, SNEGSKA (reference sequence). Trimming removed 2 bases from V and 0 bases from J, with 8 bases in between. Here the CDR3 reads CSARSDVAKNIQYF. CDR3 in DNA: TGCAGTGCTAGATCCGACGTAGCCAAAAACATTCAGTACTTC.

The gene calls are TRBV4-3 and TRBJ2-4; 11 nucleotides line up with TRBD2. The germline V gene encodes CDR1 LGHNA and CDR2 YSLEER. J was trimmed by 0 bases and V by 0 bases; bases with no gene match: 7. The CDR3 contains 19 residues. The CDR3 here is CASSQEPPGLAGAKNIQYF. CDR3 in DNA: TGCGCCAGCAGCCAAGAGCCCCCCGGACTAGCGGGAGCCAAAAACATTCAGTACTTC.

This clonotype has ten or more counts. The CDR3 nucleotides are TGCGCCAGCAGCTTAGGAGGGGGCGATGGCTACACCTTC. It translates to CASSLGGGDGYTF. The rearrangement links TRBV5-1 to TRBJ1-2; 7 bases are a match to TRBD1. This CDR3 has 13 amino acids. V lost 2 bases and J lost 6; bases outside the gene matches: 4. The germline V gene encodes CDR1 SGHRS and CDR2 YFSETQ.

This clonotype was observed at least ten times. The chain employs TRBV3-1 and TRBJ2-7, with TRBD1 matching 7 bases. The CDR3 contains 15 residues. V shed 3 bases, J shed 6 bases, and the junction held 11 bases outside the gene matches. From germline, CDR1 is LGHDT and CDR2 YNNKEL (reference sequence). CDR3 in amino acids: CASSHRQGRMGEQYF. Written as DNA, the CDR3 is TGTGCCAGCAGCCACCGACAGGGTCGGATGGGCGAGCAGTACTTC.

This clonotype was observed at least ten times. The CDR3 loop is CASSPRRVSGNTIYF. CDR3 nucleotides: TGTGCCAGCAGCCCCCGCAGGGTCTCTGGAAACACCATATATTTT. The chain uses TRBV7-8 and TRBJ1-3; the D gene is possibly TRBD1 (5 bases). With 5 bases removed from V and 0 bases from J, the gap between germline ends came to 11 bases. Germline V gene data show CDR1 as SGHVS and CDR2 as FQNEAQ. The CDR3 is 15 residues long.

This clonotype came up many times. V is TRBV12-3 or TRBV12-4 and J is TRBJ2-2; no firm D call. V was trimmed by 5 bases and J by 5 bases, leaving 9 bases between them. The CDR3 has 13 amino acids. The CDR3 sequence is CASSPASTGELFF. CDR3 DNA sequence: TGTGCCAGCAGTCCCGCCTCAACCGGGGAGCTGTTTTTT.

The chain joins TRBV6-1 to TRBJ2-2; D possibly matches TRBD1 or TRBD2 (5 bases each). From germline, CDR1 is MNHNS and CDR2 SASEGT. CDR3 length equals 15 residues. The V end was cut by 2 bases, the J end by 4 bases, with 11 bases between. The CDR3 nucleotides read TGTGCCAGCAGTGAACCCCCCGGGACCACCGGGGAGCTGTTTTTT. This translates into CASSEPPGTTGELFF.

Many counts were recorded for this clonotype. V and J are TRBV11-2 and TRBJ1-2, with D maybe TRBD1 (6 bases). The CDR3 sequence is 14 residues long. V lost 5 bases to trimming and J lost 6 bases, with 16 bases between them. The germline CDR1 and CDR2 sequences are SGHAT and FQNNGV. CDR3 in amino acids: CASSTIRDIHGYTF. In DNA, the CDR3 is TGTGCCAGCAGCACAATCCGGGACATCCATGGCTACACCTTC. The full variable domain, in which reference TRBV11-2 and TRBJ1-2 provide the parts outside the CDR3, is EAGVAQSPRYKIIEKRQSVAFWCNPISGHATLYWYQQILGQGPKLLIQFQNNGVVDDSQLPKDRFSAERLKGVDSTLKIQPAKLEDSAVYLCASSTIRDIHGYTFGSGTRLTVV.